This T cell receptor beta chain is from a study of OX40 agonist ivuxolimab in advanced cancers. The junction had 7 bases not matched to a gene; V was cut back by 7 bases and J by 3 bases. CDR1 and CDR2 (germline): SQVTM, ANQGSEA. The CDR3 is made up of 14 amino acids. Clones were read by immunoSEQ multiplex PCR, and TCRdb kept only the in-frame ones, dropping some. This sample yields roughly 64,000 clones, of which roughly 85% are seen a single time; around 5% belongs to the top ten. The sequenced sample was CD4+ or CD8+ T cells sorted from blood, obtained in a trial of the OX40 agonist ivuxolimab. This clonotype originated in an adult with an advanced solid tumor such as melanoma, head and neck, liver or kidney cancer. The chain recombines TRBV29-1 with TRBJ2-1; 9 nucleotides agree with TRBD2. The CDR3 DNA is TGCAGCGGCCGGGCGGGGGGGCTCTACAATGAGCAGTTCTTC. Translated: CSGRAGGLYNEQFF.